This TCR beta chain is drawn from a study of cytomegalovirus exposure and HLA in healthy donors. Findings and caveats of the study: The authors later found HLA-associated TCR beta chains more clonally expanded than equally common others. Follow-up analysis later connected one missense variant in DCLRE1C with trimming of TCR beta V- and J-genes.

A remark on this clone: Its antigen is unknown.

Primers included in the PCR were 60 Vbeta and 13 Jbeta primers. TCRdb keeps only in-frame clones here, not all; method: immunoSEQ multiplex PCR. The table records roughly 120,000 clones, around 77% of them present only once. The trim removed 0 bases at V and 5 bases at J, leaving 9 bases unmatched. This CDR3 has 16 residues. From germline, CDR1 is SGHDN and CDR2 FVKESK. The sample taken for sequencing was PBMCs. V is TRBV14 and J is TRBJ1-1; 7 nucleotides match TRBD1. The sequence came from a woman aged 40 to 50 in good health and CMV-seropositive. Written as DNA, the CDR3 is TGTGCCAGCAGCCAAGAAGGGGGCAGGGTTCGGACTGAAGCTTTCTTT. Its protein is CASSQEGGRVRTEAFF.